Presented here are 20 T cell receptor beta chains from one specimen sequenced in a study of CD8 T cells in ankylosing spondylitis. Points from the study as a whole: A TCR beta motif of roughly eight highly homologous variants appeared characteristic of ankylosing spondylitis blood.

These receptors have no identified antigens. In TCRdb, the 5' RACE reads were re-called with MiXCR into one record per CDR3 protein. The repertoire holds about 460,000 distinct CDR3 sequences, approximately 5% seen once, with roughly 3.3% in the top ten. Sequencing was carried out using blood, either unsorted or a sorted T cell fraction (not recorded which). The source is a male donor with ankylosing spondylitis.

This clonotype has at least ten counts. The J gene is TRBJ2-1, the V gene TRBV2; D may be TRBD2 (6 bases). CDR1 is SNHLY, CDR2 FYNNEI, per germline. V was cut by 9 bases and J by 0 bases, with 12 bases left in between. The CDR3 has 14 residues. CDR3 loop: CASLAVSSYNEQFF. The DNA for the CDR3 is TGTGCCAGTTTAGCGGTGAGCTCCTACAATGAGCAGTTCTTC.

Points on this clonotype: A much larger clone lies one base from this, so it may be a read error. The V call is TRBV2, the J call TRBJ1-6, with D possibly being TRBD1 (5 bases). The germline V gene encodes CDR1 SNHLY and CDR2 FYNNEI. There are 17 residues in the CDR3. The CDR3 DNA reads TGTACCAGCAGTGAGAGAGGACAATTAAACTATAATTCACCCCTCCACTTT. Protein product: CTSSERGQLNYNSPLHF.

This clonotype has ten or more counts. V is TRBV28 and J is TRBJ2-7; D not certain. The germline V gene encodes CDR1 MDHEN and CDR2 SYDVKM. This CDR3 is 12 amino acids long. Trimming pared 8 bases from V and 4 bases from J, leaving 12 bases between. The CDR3 DNA reads TGTGCCAGCGGCAGTCTACTTTACGAGCAGTACTTC. Amino acid sequence: CASGSLLYEQYF.

This clonotype was observed at least ten times. The chain couples TRBV10-3 to TRBJ2-7; no firm D call. Germline assignment: CDR1 ENHRY and CDR2 SYGVKD. V lost 3 bases and J lost 3, with 3 bases in between. This CDR3 has 11 amino acids. The CDR3 DNA reads TGTGCCATCAGTGACCGCTACGAGCAGTACTTC. It translates to CAISDRYEQYF.

This chain connects TRBV29-1 to TRBJ2-7; D might be TRBD2 (7 bases). This CDR3 has 13 amino acids. V gave up 7 bases and J gave up 0 bases, with 13 bases separating them. Germline CDR1 reads SQVTM; CDR2 reads ANQGSEA. CDR3 bases: TGCAGCGGGGGGGGACACTTCTCCTACGAGCAGTACTTC. Translation: CSGGGHFSYEQYF.

This clonotype was recorded many times. This chain connects TRBV27 to TRBJ2-2; 9 nucleotides line up with TRBD2. The CDR3 is 17 amino acids. With 4 bases clipped from V and 4 bases from J, the junction kept 10 bases outside the gene matches. Germline CDR1 reads MNHEY; CDR2 reads SMNVEV (reference sequence). DNA of the CDR3: TGTGCCAGCAGTTCCCCCAGGAGCGGGAGGCCCACCGGGGAGCTGTTTTTT. It is translated as CASSSPRSGRPTGELFF.

The V gene is TRBV9, the J gene TRBJ1-4; D is ambiguous. The V and J ends lost 2 bases and 7 bases respectively, with 18 bases between them. The germline gives CDR1 SGDLS, CDR2 YYNGEE. The length of the CDR3 is 16 residues. The DNA for the CDR3 is TGTGCCAGCAGCGTCTCGGCGTTACAAGGGATTGAAAAACTGTTTTTT. Its translation: CASSVSALQGIEKLFF.

This clonotype was observed many times. The chain couples TRBV7-2 to TRBJ1-5; D not certain. This CDR3 is 15 amino acids long. CDR1 and CDR2 from the germline V gene are SGHTA and FQGNSA. Trimming took off 0 bases at V and 5 bases at J, with 11 bases between the two ends. For the CDR3, the DNA is TGTGCCAGCAGCTTAGCAGGACGTTTCGATCAGCCCCAGCATTTT. It translates to CASSLAGRFDQPQHF.

The sample holds many counts of this clonotype. This rearrangement joins TRBV7-2 to TRBJ1-1; D may be TRBD1 (5 bases). The length of the CDR3 is 17 residues. V gave up 0 bases and J gave up 0 bases, with 14 bases separating them. CDR1 and CDR2 from the germline V gene are SGHTA and FQGNSA. This CDR3 reads CASSLAGGTLMNTEAFF. The CDR3 DNA reads as TGTGCCAGCAGCTTAGCGGGGGGGACCCTTATGAACACTGAAGCTTTCTTT. The whole variable domain, remainder taken from reference TRBV7-2 and TRBJ1-1, is GAGVSQSPSNKVTEKGKDVELRCDPISGHTALYWYRQSLGQGLEFLIYFQGNSAPDKSGLPSDRFSAERTGGSVSTLTIQRTQQEDSAVYLCASSLAGGTLMNTEAFFGQGTRLTVV.

This clonotype came up many times. V usage is TRBV20-1 and J usage is TRBJ1-2, with 7 bases identical to TRBD1. Looked up from germline, CDR1 is DFQATT and CDR2 is SNEGSKA (reference sequence). V was pared by 0 bases and J by 3 bases, with 4 bases of the junction left unmatched. CDR3 length: 14 amino acids. The CDR3 here is CSARDRGRDYGYTF. CDR3 nucleotide sequence: TGCAGTGCTAGAGACAGGGGGAGGGACTATGGCTACACCTTC.

The chain couples TRBV7-2 to TRBJ2-3, with 11 nucleotides matching TRBD2. The ends lost 5 bases at V and 2 bases at J; junction bases unmatched: 6. This CDR3 region has 16 residues. Looked up from germline, CDR1 is SGHTA and CDR2 is FQGNSA. CDR3 loop: CASSPPGLAVTDTQYF. In DNA form, the CDR3 reads TGTGCCAGCAGCCCACCGGGACTAGCGGTCACAGATACGCAGTATTTT.

This clonotype was counted many times. The genes are TRBV10-3 and TRBJ2-2; 8 bases match TRBD2. The V gene's germline CDR1 is ENHRY and CDR2 SYGVKD. V shed 8 bases, J shed 7 bases, and the junction held 12 bases outside the gene matches. The CDR3 runs 15 residues. For the CDR3, the DNA is TGTGCCATCTCCGGGGGGGGACCCGAAGGCGGGGAGCTGTTTTTT. It encodes CAISGGGPEGGELFF.

This clonotype was counted between two and nine times. The V and J genes are TRBV7-8 and TRBJ2-2; D perhaps matches TRBD2 (6 bases). Germline V gene data show CDR1 as SGHVS and CDR2 as FQNEAQ. Trimming took off 2 bases at V and 9 bases at J, with 10 bases between the two ends. The CDR3 is 13 residues long. The CDR3 reads CASSLFGRRELFF. The CDR3, as DNA: TGTGCCAGCAGCTTATTTGGGAGGAGGGAGCTGTTTTTT.

This clonotype has a handful of counts. The chain combines TRBV7-2 with TRBJ1-1; D is undetermined. Trimming cost V 2 bases and J 6 bases, with 13 bases left between them. Per germline, CDR1 SGHTA and CDR2 FQGNSA. The CDR3 runs to 14 residues. CDR3 in DNA: TGTGCCAGCAGCTTACAAGTGGGAATCTCTGAAGCTTTCTTT. It specifies CASSLQVGISEAFF.

This clonotype was seen repeatedly, ten times or more. V usage is TRBV7-9 and J usage is TRBJ1-6; TRBD1 agrees at 7 bases. V shed 5 bases and J 8 bases; nucleotides not matched to a gene: 9. CDR1 SEHNR and CDR2 FQNEAQ come from the germline V gene (reference sequence). This CDR3 comprises 15 residues. The CDR3 loop reads CASSPLDRSDSPLHF. The CDR3 coding sequence is TGTGCCAGCAGCCCATTGGACAGGTCGGATTCACCCCTCCACTTT.

Ten or more counts support this clonotype. The chain is built from TRBV5-1 and TRBJ2-7; D may correspond to TRBD1 or TRBD2 (5 bases each). The CDR3 runs to 14 residues. CDR1 is SGHRS, CDR2 YFSETQ, per germline. The V end was cut by 4 bases, the J end by 0 bases, with 11 bases between. The CDR3 DNA reads TGCGCCAGCAGCCGGGGCCGGTCCTCCTACGAGCAGTACTTC. It codes for CASSRGRSSYEQYF.

This clonotype came up many times. This chain uses TRBV27 with TRBJ1-3; weak D call: TRBD1 (5 bases). Germline V gene sequence: CDR1 MNHEY, CDR2 SMNVEV (reference sequence). Deletions cut 0 bases from V and 8 bases from J, with 8 bases between. This CDR3 comprises 13 residues. CDR3 coding DNA: TGTGCCAGCAGTTTATCCCCAGGGTACACCATATATTTT. Its translation: CASSLSPGYTIYF.

In its sample, this clonotype was seen many times. The V call is TRBV5-1, the J call TRBJ2-7, with D possibly being TRBD1 (6 bases). V lost 4 bases and J lost 3, with 14 bases in between. There are 14 residues in the CDR3. Germline assignment: CDR1 SGHRS and CDR2 YFSETQ. This CDR3 is CASSGNRELYEQYF. CDR3 DNA: TGCGCCAGCAGCGGCAACAGGGAGCTCTACGAGCAGTACTTC. Drawing the rest from reference TRBV5-1 and TRBJ2-7, the complete variable domain is KAGVTQTPRYLIKTRGQQVTLSCSPISGHRSVSWYQQTPGQGLQFLFEYFSETQRNKGNFPGRFSGRQFSNSRSEMNVSTLELGDSALYLCASSGNRELYEQYFGPGTRLTVT.

Ten or more counts support this clonotype. Sequence at one end of the junction differs from germline and may be a read error. V is TRBV20-1 and J is TRBJ2-1; TRBD2 might be the D (5 bases). Germline lookup yields CDR1 DFQATT and CDR2 SNEGSKA (reference sequence). This CDR3 spans 8 amino acids. The CDR3 loop reads CSATKEDF. The CDR3 nucleotides read TGCAGTGCCACTAAGGAGGACTTC.

This clonotype came up many times. The chain recombines TRBV5-1 with TRBJ2-7; 7 nucleotides align to TRBD2. J lost 5 bases, V lost 5 bases, and 13 bases had no gene match. The CDR3 totals 15 residues. Germline loops: CDR1 SGHRS, CDR2 YFSETQ. CDR3 in amino acids: CASSNGRAGRDEQYF. For the CDR3, the DNA is TGCGCCAGCAGTAATGGAAGGGCAGGGAGGGACGAGCAGTACTTC.